A selection of T cell receptor beta chains follows, all from one sample in a study of blood T cells in healthy people across ages. TCRdb re-derived calls from the 5' RACE reads in MiXCR, one entry per CDR3 protein. The sample lists over 600,000 distinct CDR3 sequences; about 47% were seen once. Input material: blood. These receptors all come from a man older than 75 in good health. The CDR3 runs from the conserved cysteine through the conserved F or W. D genes are given only for firm matches. Size values are once, few and many counts, or a class for expanded clones, and some rows have none.

NA,TRBV16,NA,TRBJ2-3,CASSQERDTQYF,TGTGCCAGCAGCCAAGAAAGGGATACGCAGTATTTT
few,TRBV18,NA,TRBJ1-5,CASSQSLRGPSNQPQHF,TGTGCCAGCTCACAGTCTCTAAGGGGACCGAGCAATCAGCCCCAGCATTTT
few,TRBV3-1,TRBD2,TRBJ2-1,CASSPSSGSFKEQFF,TGTGCCAGCAGCCCTAGTAGCGGGTCTTTTAAAGAGCAGTTCTTC
many,TRBV7-2,TRBD1,TRBJ2-7,CASSPRTGNYEQYF,TGTGCCAGCAGCCCCCGGACAGGGAACTACGAGCAGTACTTC
NA,TRBV5-1,NA,TRBJ2-1,CVSSLEGRGELGEQFF,TGCGTCAGCAGCTTGGAGGGCAGGGGGGAGTTAGGTGAGCAGTTCTTC
NA,TRBV6-5,NA,TRBJ1-2,CASSYLAHAQRPQVNYGYTF,TGTGCCAGCAGTTACCTTGCTCATGCTCAGAGACCGCAAGTTAACTATGGCTACACCTTC
NA,TRBV15,TRBD2,TRBJ2-1,CATSRAWEGPYNEQFF,TGTGCCACCAGCAGAGCGTGGGAGGGCCCATACAATGAGCAGTTCTTC
NA,TRBV4-1,NA,TRBJ2-7,CASSQDVSGRNYEQYF,TGCGCCAGCAGCCAAGATGTTTCGGGACGGAACTACGAGCAGTACTTC
NA,TRBV6-6,NA,TRBJ2-1,CASSYRANSYNEQFF,TGTGCCAGCAGTTACAGGGCCAACTCCTACAATGAGCAGTTCTTC
few,TRBV5-1,NA,TRBJ2-1,CASSPGSRGGEQFF,TGCGCCAGCAGCCCTGGGAGCCGAGGGGGTGAGCAGTTCTTC
few,TRBV20-1,NA,TRBJ2-7,CSAYRDEQYF,TGCAGTGCTTACAGGGACGAGCAGTACTTC
NA,TRBV27,NA,TRBJ2-7,CASSLSSGYYYEQYF,TGTGCCAGCAGTTTAAGTAGTGGCTATTATTACGAGCAGTACTTC
few,TRBV25-1,NA,TRBJ1-2,CASSDSIPNYGYTF,TGTGCCAGCAGCGACTCCATTCCTAACTATGGCTACACCTTC
many,TRBV27,NA,TRBJ2-7,CASSQNYEQYF,TGTGCCAGCAGTCAGAACTACGAGCAGTACTTC
NA,TRBV9,TRBD1,TRBJ2-5,CASSVAARQGEETQYF,TGTGCCAGCAGCGTAGCGGCCCGGCAGGGGGAGGAGACCCAGTACTTC